Sequencing of this TCR beta chain was carried out in a study of blood T cell repertoires in COVID-19. The wider study: The United States, Italy and Spain were the sources of the acute and convalescent COVID-19 samples. The cDNA or gDNA used as material had been derived from T cells, B-cell-depleted T cells, or PBMCs.

Original processing notes: The authors estimated nucleated cell counts from reference gene primer amplification. Only in-frame clones appear in the TCRdb table, and some are missing; sequencing was by immunoSEQ multiplex PCR. V and J calls and clone size follow that table, whereas D and trimming were derived from the DNA. The data contain about 45,000 clones, about 85% of them singletons. V lost 3 bases, J lost 6 bases, and 9 bases stayed unmatched. The CDR3 loop spans 15 amino acids. In germline, CDR1 is MNHNS, CDR2 SASEGT. The sequencing input was peripheral blood. The J gene is TRBJ2-7, the V gene TRBV6-1, with TRBD1 matching over 9 bases. The source is a woman older than 75 with active COVID-19. CDR3 in amino acids: CASSEDRGLVGEQYF. Here the CDR3 DNA reads TGTGCCAGCAGTGAGGACAGGGGACTTGTCGGCGAGCAGTACTTC.